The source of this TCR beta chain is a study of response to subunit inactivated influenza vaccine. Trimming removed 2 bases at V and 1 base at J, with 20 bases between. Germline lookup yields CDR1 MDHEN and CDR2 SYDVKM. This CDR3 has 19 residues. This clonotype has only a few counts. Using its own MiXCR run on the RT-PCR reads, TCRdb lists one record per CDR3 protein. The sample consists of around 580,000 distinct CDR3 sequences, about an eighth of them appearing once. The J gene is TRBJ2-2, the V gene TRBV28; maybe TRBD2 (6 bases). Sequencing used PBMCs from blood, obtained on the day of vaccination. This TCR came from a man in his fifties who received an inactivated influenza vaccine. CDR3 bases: TGTGCCAGCAGTTTAGGAGGGTATTTTGGACCTAGGAACACCGGGGAGCTGTTTTTT. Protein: CASSLGGYFGPRNTGELFF.